This entry lists 18 T cell receptor beta chains sequenced from one sample in a study of a mutant IDH1 vaccine in newly diagnosed glioma. For these TCRs, the target antigens are not known. Time point meaning: week 35, safety follow-up. Vaccination comprised doses that each held 300 ug of mutant IDH1 20-mer peptide, plus topical imiquimod. Clones were sequenced by immunoSEQ multiplex PCR, and TCRdb holds only the in-frame ones, with some missing. The repertoire holds tens of thousands of clones, with about four fifths as singletons. The material was PBMCs, obtained from a glioma patient whose treatment included an IDH1 peptide vaccine. The receptors here all came from a woman between 18 and 30 years old with glioma.

This chain links TRBV29-1 with TRBJ2-1; 9 bases map to TRBD1. There are 11 residues in the CDR3. The germline V gene has CDR1 SQVTM and CDR2 ANQGSEA. With 7 bases clipped from V and 6 bases from J, the junction kept 1 base outside the gene matches. The DNA for the CDR3 is TGCAGCGGGGGACAGGGCAATGAGCAGTTCTTC. Translated, it gives CSGGQGNEQFF.

The chain uses TRBV6-5 and TRBJ1-6; the D is unclear. CDR1 and CDR2 from the germline V gene are MNHEY and SVGAGI. The CDR3 is 14 amino acids. V lost 2 bases and J 9 bases, leaving 11 bases between the germline ends. The CDR3 DNA reads TGTGCCAGCAGTTACCCTCCTAGAGGTTCACCCCTCCACTTT. Translated, it gives CASSYPPRGSPLHF.

The V and J genes are TRBV7-9 and TRBJ2-1; TRBD1 agrees at 9 bases. Germline loops: CDR1 SEHNR, CDR2 FQNEAQ (reference sequence). V lost 6 bases, J lost 6 bases, and 15 bases stayed unmatched. This CDR3 has 17 amino acids. This chain's CDR3 is CASRPSGTGRGINEQFF. CDR3 sequence (DNA): TGTGCCAGCAGACCTTCCGGGACAGGGAGGGGGATCAATGAGCAGTTCTTC.

The chain employs TRBV9 and TRBJ1-6; the D gene is possibly TRBD1 (5 bases). Germline V CDR1 and CDR2: SGDLS, YYNGEE. The CDR3 totals 15 residues. The V and J ends lost 5 bases and 7 bases respectively, with 16 bases between them. The CDR3 coding sequence is TGTGCCAGCAGTGCCTCAGGGCTAGGAAATTCACCCCTCCACTTT. This translates into CASSASGLGNSPLHF.

The V and J genes are TRBV25-1 and TRBJ1-2, with TRBD1 matching over 8 bases. CDR1 MGHDK and CDR2 SYGVNS come from the germline V gene. J was trimmed by 3 bases and V by 5 bases; bases with no gene match: 11. The CDR3 runs 16 residues. In DNA form, the CDR3 reads TGTGCCAGCAGTCCCCCTACCGGGACAGGACACTATGGCTACACCTTC. It yields the protein CASSPPTGTGHYGYTF.

The V call is TRBV5-5, the J call TRBJ1-3; D is possibly TRBD1 (6 bases). The CDR3 has 16 amino acids. The germline gives CDR1 SGHKS, CDR2 YYEKEE (reference sequence). V lost 6 bases to trimming and J lost 0 bases, with 16 bases between them. The CDR3 spells CASTMTGSISGNTIYF. The CDR3 nucleotides read TGTGCCAGCACCATGACAGGATCGATCTCTGGAAACACCATATATTTT.

This sequence joins TRBV4-3 and TRBJ2-1; 8 nucleotides match TRBD2. V shed 3 bases and J 7 bases; nucleotides not matched to a gene: 5. There are 14 residues in the CDR3. Germline-derived CDR1 and CDR2 are LGHNA and YSLEER. The CDR3 bases are TGCGCCAGCAGCCAGGGACTAGGATTGAATGAGCAGTTCTTC. It encodes CASSQGLGLNEQFF.

Comments on this clone: The identical CDR3 is also encoded by other nucleotide sequences in the sample. The genes are TRBV19 and TRBJ1-1; no firm D call. Trimming left V 5 bases short and J 5 bases short, with 12 bases between. This CDR3 spans 13 amino acids. In germline, CDR1 is LNHDA, CDR2 SQIVND (reference sequence). For the CDR3, the DNA is TGTGCCAGTAGTGCCAAGGGAGGAACTGAAGCTTTCTTT. Its protein is CASSAKGGTEAFF. Using reference TRBV19 and TRBJ1-1 for the parts outside the CDR3, the full variable domain is DGGITQSPKYLFRKEGQNVTLSCEQNLNHDAMYWYRQDPGQGLRLIYYSQIVNDFQKGDIAEGYSVSREKKESFPLTVTSAQKNPTAFYLCASSAKGGTEAFFGQGTRLTVV.

V is TRBV29-1 and J is TRBJ2-3; D is ambiguous. CDR1 and CDR2 (germline): SQVTM, ANQGSEA. The V end was cut by 3 bases, the J end by 2 bases, with 15 bases between. The CDR3 is made up of 15 amino acids. CDR3 protein: CSVETSRLFTDTQYF. CDR3 bases: TGCAGCGTTGAGACCTCGCGCCTTTTCACAGATACGCAGTATTTT.

This chain joins TRBV18 and TRBJ2-1, with a tentative D call TRBD1 (6 bases). CDR1 and CDR2 (germline): KGHSH, LQKENI. The V gene lost 3 bases and the J gene lost 12 bases, with 21 bases spanning the gap. The CDR3 length is 15 residues. CDR3 in DNA: TGTGCCAGCTCACCGGGGGCAGAAACGAGCGTTGGGCAGTTCTTC. Encoded protein: CASSPGAETSVGQFF.

V gene TRBV25-1 combines with J gene TRBJ1-4, with D possibly matching TRBD1 (6 bases). V dropped 0 bases and J dropped 2 bases, with 7 bases sitting between them. The CDR3 covers 15 residues. CDR1 MGHDK and CDR2 SYGVNS come from the germline V gene. CDR3: CASSEYGGTNEKLFF. The CDR3 nucleotides are TGTGCCAGCAGTGAATATGGGGGCACTAATGAAAAACTGTTTTTT.

The V gene is TRBV4-3, the J gene TRBJ2-3; 11 nucleotides line up with TRBD2. The V segment lost 0 bases and the J segment 6 bases; nucleotides outside the gene matches: 8. This CDR3 is 17 amino acids long. Germline lookup yields CDR1 LGHNA and CDR2 YSLEER. Here the CDR3 reads CASSQELLLAGDDTQYF. CDR3 coding DNA: TGCGCCAGCAGCCAAGAGTTACTACTAGCGGGAGACGATACGCAGTATTTT.

The J gene is TRBJ2-3, the V gene TRBV9, with D tentatively TRBD2 (6 bases). Per the germline V gene, CDR1 is SGDLS and CDR2 is YYNGEE. The CDR3 consists of 13 residues. V gave up 3 bases and J gave up 4 bases, with 9 bases separating them. Written as DNA, the CDR3 is TGTGCCAGCAGCGCTTCGGGGGCAGATACGCAGTATTTT. It yields the protein CASSASGADTQYF.

The rearrangement joins TRBV7-3 to TRBJ1-2; D is ambiguous. Trimming pared 2 bases from V and 8 bases from J, leaving 18 bases between. Germline-derived CDR1 and CDR2 are SGHTA and FQGTGA. CDR3 length equals 15 residues. The CDR3 reads CASSLLGGKTAGYTF. The CDR3 bases are TGTGCCAGCAGCTTACTGGGAGGGAAGACTGCGGGCTACACCTTC.

This rearrangement joins TRBV7-9 to TRBJ2-3, with D possibly being TRBD1 or TRBD2 (6 bases each). The CDR3 loop spans 18 amino acids. Germline V gene lookup returns CDR1 SEHNR and CDR2 FQNEAQ (reference sequence). V lost 1 base and J 0 bases, leaving 17 bases between the germline ends. As DNA, the CDR3 is TGTGCCAGCAGCTTAGGGGCGCTTCAGGGGACTAGCACAGATACGCAGTATTTT. Its translation: CASSLGALQGTSTDTQYF.

V usage is TRBV6-5 and J usage is TRBJ1-5; no firm D call. Per the germline V gene, CDR1 is MNHEY and CDR2 is SVGAGI. The CDR3 sequence is 13 residues long. Trimming left V 4 bases short and J 7 bases short, with 11 bases between. The chain's CDR3 is CASSSYVSQPQHF. The CDR3 DNA reads as TGTGCCAGCAGTTCCTACGTATCACAGCCCCAGCATTTT.

This clone was seen once. The chain couples TRBV6-5 to TRBJ2-3; D is uncertain. Trimming shortened V by 6 bases and J by 0 bases, and 7 bases separated the two germline ends. The CDR3 is made up of 13 amino acids. CDR1 MNHEY and CDR2 SVGAGI come from the germline V gene. The CDR3 sequence is CASRAASTDTQYF. The DNA for the CDR3 is TGTGCCAGCAGGGCCGCTAGCACAGATACGCAGTATTTT.

This rearrangement joins TRBV4-1 to TRBJ2-2; no firm D call. The V gene lost 4 bases and the J gene lost 6 bases, with 12 bases spanning the gap. The germline CDR1 and CDR2 sequences are MGHRA and YSYEKL. The CDR3 runs to 14 residues. CDR3 in DNA: TGCGCCAGCAGCCCCCCAGTCGGGCCCGGGGAGCTGTTTTTT. This codes for CASSPPVGPGELFF.